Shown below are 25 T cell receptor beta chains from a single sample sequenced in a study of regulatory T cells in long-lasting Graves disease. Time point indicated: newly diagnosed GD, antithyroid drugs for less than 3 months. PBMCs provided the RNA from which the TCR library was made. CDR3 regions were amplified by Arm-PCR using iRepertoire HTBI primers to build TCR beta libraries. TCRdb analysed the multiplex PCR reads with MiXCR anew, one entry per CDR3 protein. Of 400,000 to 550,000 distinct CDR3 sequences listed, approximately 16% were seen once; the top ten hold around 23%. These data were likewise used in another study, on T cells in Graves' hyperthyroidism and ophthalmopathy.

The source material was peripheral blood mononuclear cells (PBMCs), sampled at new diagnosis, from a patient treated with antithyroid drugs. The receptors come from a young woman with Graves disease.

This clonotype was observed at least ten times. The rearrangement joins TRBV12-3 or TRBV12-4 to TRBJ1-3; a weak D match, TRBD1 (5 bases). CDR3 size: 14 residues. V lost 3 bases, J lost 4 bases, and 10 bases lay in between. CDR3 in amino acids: CASSLSGLGNTIYF. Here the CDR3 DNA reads TGTGCCAGCAGTTTGTCGGGGCTCGGAAACACCATATATTTT.

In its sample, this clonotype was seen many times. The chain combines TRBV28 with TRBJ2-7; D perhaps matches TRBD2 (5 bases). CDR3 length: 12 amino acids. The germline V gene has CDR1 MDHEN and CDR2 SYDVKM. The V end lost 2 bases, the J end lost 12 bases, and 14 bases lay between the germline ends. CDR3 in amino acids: CASSLTDSGMYF. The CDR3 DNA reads TGTGCCAGCAGTTTAACGGATTCGGGGATGTACTTC.

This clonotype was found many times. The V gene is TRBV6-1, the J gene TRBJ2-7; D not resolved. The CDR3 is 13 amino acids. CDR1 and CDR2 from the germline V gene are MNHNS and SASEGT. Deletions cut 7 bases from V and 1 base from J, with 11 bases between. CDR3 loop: CASMEQVSYEQYF. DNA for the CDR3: TGTGCCAGCATGGAGCAGGTTTCCTACGAGCAGTACTTC.

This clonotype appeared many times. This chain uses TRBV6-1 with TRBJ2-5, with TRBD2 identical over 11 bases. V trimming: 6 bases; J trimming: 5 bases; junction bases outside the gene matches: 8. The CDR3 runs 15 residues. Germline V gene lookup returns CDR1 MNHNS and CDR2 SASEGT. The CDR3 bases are TGTGCCAGCAGAGATAGCGGGAGGGTCGGGGAGACCCAGTACTTC. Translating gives CASRDSGRVGETQYF.

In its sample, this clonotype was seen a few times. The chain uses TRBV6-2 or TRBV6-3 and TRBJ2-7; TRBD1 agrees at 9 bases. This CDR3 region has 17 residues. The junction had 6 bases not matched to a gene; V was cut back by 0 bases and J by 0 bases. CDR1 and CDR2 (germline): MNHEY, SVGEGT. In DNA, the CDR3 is TGTGCCAGCAGTTACTCCCTTACAGGGGGCGTCTCCTACGAGCAGTACTTC. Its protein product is CASSYSLTGGVSYEQYF.

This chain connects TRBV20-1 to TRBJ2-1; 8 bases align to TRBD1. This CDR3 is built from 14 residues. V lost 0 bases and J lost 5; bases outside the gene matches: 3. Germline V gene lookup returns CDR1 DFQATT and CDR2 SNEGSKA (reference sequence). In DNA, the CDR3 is TGCAGTGCTAGAGATTACAGGGGGGACAATGAGCAGTTCTTC. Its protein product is CSARDYRGDNEQFF.

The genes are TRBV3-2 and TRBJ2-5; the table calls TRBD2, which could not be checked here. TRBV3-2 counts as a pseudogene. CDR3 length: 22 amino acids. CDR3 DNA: TGTGCCAGCAGCCAAGGACCCCGTCGGGACAGGGGACTAGCGGGCCTAGAAGAGACCCAGTACTTC. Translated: CASSQGPRRDRGLAGLEETQYF.

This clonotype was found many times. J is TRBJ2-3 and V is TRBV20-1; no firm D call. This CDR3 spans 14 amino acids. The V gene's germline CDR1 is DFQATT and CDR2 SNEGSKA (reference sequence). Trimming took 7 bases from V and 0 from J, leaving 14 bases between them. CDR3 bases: TGCAGTGTAAACACCGACCCTAGCACAGATACGCAGTATTTT. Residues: CSVNTDPSTDTQYF.

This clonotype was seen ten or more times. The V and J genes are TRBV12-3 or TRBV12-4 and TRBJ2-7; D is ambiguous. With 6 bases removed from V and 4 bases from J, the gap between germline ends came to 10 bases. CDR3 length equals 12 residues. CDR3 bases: TGTGCCAGCAGCCCGGGCCATTACGAGCAGTACTTC. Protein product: CASSPGHYEQYF.

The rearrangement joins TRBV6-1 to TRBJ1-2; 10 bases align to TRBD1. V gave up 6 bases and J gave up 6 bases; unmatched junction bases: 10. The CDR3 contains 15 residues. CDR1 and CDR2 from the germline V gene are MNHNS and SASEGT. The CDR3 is CASRPRQGAPDGYTF. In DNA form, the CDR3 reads TGTGCCAGCAGACCTAGACAGGGGGCTCCCGATGGCTACACCTTC.

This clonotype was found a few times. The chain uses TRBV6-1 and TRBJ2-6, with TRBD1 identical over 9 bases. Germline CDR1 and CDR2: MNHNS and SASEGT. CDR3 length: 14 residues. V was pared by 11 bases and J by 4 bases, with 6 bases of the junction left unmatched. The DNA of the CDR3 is TGTGCCGGGGGACAGGGTCCCGGGGCCAACGTCCTGACTTTC. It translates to CAGGQGPGANVLTF.

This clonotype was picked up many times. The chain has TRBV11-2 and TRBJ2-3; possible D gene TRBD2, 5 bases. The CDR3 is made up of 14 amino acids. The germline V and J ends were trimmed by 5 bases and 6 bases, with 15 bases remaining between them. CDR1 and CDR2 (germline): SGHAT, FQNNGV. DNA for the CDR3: TGTGCCAGCAGCCAGGAGGCGGGCCCGGATACGCAGTATTTT. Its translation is CASSQEAGPDTQYF.

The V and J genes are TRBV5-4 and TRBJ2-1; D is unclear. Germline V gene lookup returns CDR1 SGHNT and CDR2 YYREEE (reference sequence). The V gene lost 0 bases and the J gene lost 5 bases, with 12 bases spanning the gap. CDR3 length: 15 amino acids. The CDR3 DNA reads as TGTGCCAGCAGCTTGGCAGGTCCTGGGGACAATGAGCAGTTCTTC. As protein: CASSLAGPGDNEQFF.

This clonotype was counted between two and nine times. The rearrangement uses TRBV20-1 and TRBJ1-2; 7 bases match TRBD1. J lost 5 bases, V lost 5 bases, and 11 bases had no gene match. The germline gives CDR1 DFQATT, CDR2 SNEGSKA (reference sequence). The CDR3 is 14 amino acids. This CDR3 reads CSAPPPGQLYGYTF. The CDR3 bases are TGCAGTGCTCCCCCCCCGGGACAGCTATATGGCTACACCTTC.

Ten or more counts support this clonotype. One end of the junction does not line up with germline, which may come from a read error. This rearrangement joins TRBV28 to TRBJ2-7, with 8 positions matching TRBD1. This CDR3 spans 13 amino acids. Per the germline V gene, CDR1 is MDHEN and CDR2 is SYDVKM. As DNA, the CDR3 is TGTGCCAGCACCTTCTCCCGGACAGGGAGGCCCCACTTC. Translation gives CASTFSRTGRPHF.

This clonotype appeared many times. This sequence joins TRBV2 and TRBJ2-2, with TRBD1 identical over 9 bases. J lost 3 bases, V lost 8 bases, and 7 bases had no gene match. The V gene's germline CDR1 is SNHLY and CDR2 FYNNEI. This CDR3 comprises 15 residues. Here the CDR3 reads CASRKQGADTGELFF. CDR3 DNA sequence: TGTGCCAGCCGGAAACAGGGGGCGGACACCGGGGAGCTGTTTTTT.

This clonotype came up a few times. CDR3 sequence: CASRRDGYEQYF. DNA of the CDR3: TGTGCCAGCAGGCGGGATGGGTACGAGCAGTACTTC. The chain couples TRBV6-1 to TRBJ2-7; D possibly corresponds to TRBD2 (6 bases). V lost 6 bases and J lost 4, with 10 bases in between. Germline loops: CDR1 MNHNS, CDR2 SASEGT. The CDR3 runs 12 residues.

In nucleotides, the CDR3 is TGTGCCAGCAGCCTCCTTGGGAAGGGTGGCGAAGAGACCCAGTACTTC. It translates to CASSLLGKGGEETQYF. The chain employs TRBV14 and TRBJ2-5, with D hard to call. This CDR3 is 16 amino acids long. Per germline, CDR1 SGHDN and CDR2 FVKESK. V lost 4 bases and J lost 3, with 18 bases in between.

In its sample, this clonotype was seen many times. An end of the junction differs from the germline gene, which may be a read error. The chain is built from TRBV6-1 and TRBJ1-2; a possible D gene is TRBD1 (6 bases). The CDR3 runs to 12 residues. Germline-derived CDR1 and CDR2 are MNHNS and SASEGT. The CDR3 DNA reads TGTGCCAGCACTGAAGCAGGGACACCTTACACCTTC. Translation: CASTEAGTPYTF.

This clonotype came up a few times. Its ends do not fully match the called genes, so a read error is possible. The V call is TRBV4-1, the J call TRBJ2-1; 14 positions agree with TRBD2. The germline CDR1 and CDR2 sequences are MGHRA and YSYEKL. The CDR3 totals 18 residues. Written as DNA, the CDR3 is TGCGCCAGCAGTCAAGGGACTAGCGGGAGTATTACCTACAATGAGCAGTTCTTC. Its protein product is CASSQGTSGSITYNEQFF.

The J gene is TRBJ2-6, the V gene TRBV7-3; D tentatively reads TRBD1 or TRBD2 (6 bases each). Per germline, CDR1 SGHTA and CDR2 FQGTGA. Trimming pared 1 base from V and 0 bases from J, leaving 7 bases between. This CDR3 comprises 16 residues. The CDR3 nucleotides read TGTGCCAGCAGCTTAAAGGGGGGCTCTGGGGCCAACGTCCTGACTTTC. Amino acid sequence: CASSLKGGSGANVLTF.

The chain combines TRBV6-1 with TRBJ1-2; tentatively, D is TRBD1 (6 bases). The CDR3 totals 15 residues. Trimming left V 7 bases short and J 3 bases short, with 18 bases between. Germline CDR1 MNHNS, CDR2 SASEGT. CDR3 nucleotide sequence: TGTGCCAGCAATTCCGCCGGGACACCTTACTATGGCTACACCTTC. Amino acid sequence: CASNSAGTPYYGYTF.

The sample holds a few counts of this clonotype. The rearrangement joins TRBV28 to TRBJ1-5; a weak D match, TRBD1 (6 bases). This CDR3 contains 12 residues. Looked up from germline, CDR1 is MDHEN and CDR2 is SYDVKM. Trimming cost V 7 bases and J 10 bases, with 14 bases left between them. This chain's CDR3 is CASTGGGRPQHF. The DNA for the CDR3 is TGTGCCAGCACTGGTGGGGGCCGACCCCAGCATTTT.

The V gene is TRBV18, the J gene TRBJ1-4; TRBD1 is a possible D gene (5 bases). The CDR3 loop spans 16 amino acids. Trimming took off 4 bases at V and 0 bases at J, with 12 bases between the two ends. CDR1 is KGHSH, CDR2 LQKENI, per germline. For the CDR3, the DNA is TGTGCCAGCTCACAGCTTAAAGGGGCAACTAATGAAAAACTGTTTTTT. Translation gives CASSQLKGATNEKLFF. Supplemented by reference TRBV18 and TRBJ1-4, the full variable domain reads NAGVMQNPRHLVRRRGQEARLRCSPMKGHSHVYWYRQLPEEGLKFMVYLQKENIIDESGMPKERFSAEFPKEGPSILRIQQVVRGDSAAYFCASSQLKGATNEKLFFGSGTQLSVL.

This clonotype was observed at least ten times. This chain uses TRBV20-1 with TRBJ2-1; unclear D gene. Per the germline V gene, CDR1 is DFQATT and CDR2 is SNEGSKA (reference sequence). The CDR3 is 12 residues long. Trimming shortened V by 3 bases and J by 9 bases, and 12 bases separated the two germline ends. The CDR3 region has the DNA TGCAGTGCTAGGGGCAGTGCAGGTGAGCAGTTCTTC. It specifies CSARGSAGEQFF.